These 27 T cell receptor beta chains came from one sample sequenced in a study of cytomegalovirus exposure and HLA in healthy donors. PCR primers comprised 60 Vbeta and 13 Jbeta primers. Method: immunoSEQ multiplex PCR; TCRdb's copy keeps in-frame clones and lacks some. The data show 200,000 or so clones, about four fifths seen once. The specimen was PBMCs. The receptors originated from a boy aged 5 to 17 in good health and CMV-seronegative.

This clone was observed once. The CDR3 DNA is TGTGCCAGCAGTTTCGGGGCAGGGGACGGCAGGGAGACCCAGTACTTC. Encoded protein: CASSFGAGDGRETQYF. This chain joins TRBV27 and TRBJ2-5; possibly TRBD1 for D (6 bases). There are 16 residues in the CDR3. V was clipped by 3 bases and J by 5 bases, with 19 bases between them. Germline assignment: CDR1 MNHEY and CDR2 SMNVEV (reference sequence).

The chain combines TRBV7-3 with TRBJ2-5; 10 nucleotides agree with TRBD1. Germline V CDR1 and CDR2: SGHTA, FQGTGA. The CDR3 runs 15 residues. After removal of 3 bases from V and 5 bases from J, the junction contained 6 bases not matched to a gene. The CDR3 reads CASSLDRGKSETQYF. The CDR3 nucleotides read TGTGCCAGCAGCTTGGACAGGGGGAAGTCGGAGACCCAGTACTTC.

This chain connects TRBV19 to TRBJ1-1, with 7 bases fitting TRBD1. J gave up 11 bases and V 4 bases, and 10 bases lay outside the gene matches. This CDR3 contains 13 residues. Germline V lookup: CDR1 LNHDA, CDR2 SQIVND (reference sequence). Here the CDR3 reads CASSTTGAVGAFF. The CDR3 region has the DNA TGTGCCAGTAGTACCACAGGGGCAGTTGGTGCTTTCTTT.

The CDR3 DNA reads as TGTGCCAGCAGGTTACGGGGACAGGCGGCTAACTATGGCTACACCTTC. This sequence encodes CASRLRGQAANYGYTF. The gene calls are TRBV7-2 and TRBJ1-2; the match to TRBD1 covers 8 bases. J lost 0 bases, V lost 6 bases, and 9 bases had no gene match. The length of the CDR3 is 16 residues. The germline V gene encodes CDR1 SGHTA and CDR2 FQGNSA. Full variable domain (remainder filled in from reference TRBV7-2 and TRBJ1-2): GAGVSQSPSNKVTEKGKDVELRCDPISGHTALYWYRQSLGQGLEFLIYFQGNSAPDKSGLPSDRFSAERTGGSVSTLTIQRTQQEDSAVYLCASRLRGQAANYGYTFGSGTRLTVV.

This clone was seen a few times. The chain couples TRBV5-4 to TRBJ2-3; 8 bases are a match to TRBD1. The CDR3 sequence is 15 residues long. Germline CDR1 reads SGHNT; CDR2 reads YYREEE (reference sequence). With V trimmed by 3 bases and J by 4 bases, 7 bases remained unmatched. The CDR3 reads CASSSGQGSPDTQYF. The CDR3 DNA reads TGTGCCAGCAGCTCAGGACAGGGAAGCCCAGATACGCAGTATTTT.

The gene calls are TRBV7-9 and TRBJ2-5; D possibly corresponds to TRBD2 (5 bases). The germline V and J ends were trimmed by 1 base and 5 bases, with 8 bases remaining between them. Germline V gene lookup returns CDR1 SEHNR and CDR2 FQNEAQ (reference sequence). The CDR3 extends over 13 amino acids. CDR3 DNA sequence: TGTGCCAGCAGCTTAGGAGGGTTTGAGACCCAGTACTTC. Amino acids: CASSLGGFETQYF.

The chain is built from TRBV5-4 and TRBJ2-6; no reliable D call. CDR1 and CDR2 (germline): SGHNT, YYREEE (reference sequence). This CDR3 is built from 16 residues. The V end lost 0 bases, the J end lost 0 bases, and 7 bases lay between the germline ends. The CDR3, as DNA: TGTGCCAGCAGCTTGGGGGCGTTCTCTGGGGCCAACGTCCTGACTTTC. Amino acid sequence: CASSLGAFSGANVLTF.

This chain links TRBV19 with TRBJ1-2, with 7 positions matching TRBD1. Germline-derived CDR1 and CDR2 are LNHDA and SQIVND (reference sequence). After removal of 0 bases from V and 4 bases from J, the junction contained 2 bases not matched to a gene. The CDR3 length is 14 residues. CDR3 region: CASSIEYRGYGYTF. In nucleotides, the CDR3 is TGTGCCAGTAGTATAGAGTACAGGGGCTATGGCTACACCTTC.

The rearrangement joins TRBV7-2 to TRBJ1-1; 9 bases agree with TRBD1. This CDR3 is built from 15 residues. V gave up 0 bases and J gave up 5 bases; unmatched junction bases: 4. Germline CDR1 and CDR2: SGHTA and FQGNSA. The chain's CDR3 is CASSLAGGQGTEAFF. In DNA, the CDR3 is TGTGCCAGCAGCTTAGCCGGCGGACAGGGGACTGAAGCTTTCTTT.

The gene calls are TRBV7-2 and TRBJ2-3, with D possibly matching TRBD1 (6 bases). This CDR3 region has 17 residues. Trimming removed 3 bases at V and 0 bases at J, with 16 bases between. Per germline, CDR1 SGHTA and CDR2 FQGNSA. CDR3 amino acids: CASSLTLDRTSTDTQYF. The CDR3 DNA sequence: TGTGCCAGCAGCTTGACCCTGGACAGAACCAGCACAGATACGCAGTATTTT. Looking up the rest from reference TRBV7-2 and TRBJ2-3 gives the full variable domain: GAGVSQSPSNKVTEKGKDVELRCDPISGHTALYWYRQSLGQGLEFLIYFQGNSAPDKSGLPSDRFSAERTGGSVSTLTIQRTQQEDSAVYLCASSLTLDRTSTDTQYFGPGTRLTVL.

This clone was observed a handful of times. This chain connects TRBV5-6 to TRBJ1-1, with TRBD1 identical over 9 bases. The V segment lost 0 bases and the J segment 5 bases; nucleotides outside the gene matches: 5. Germline V gives CDR1 SGHDT, CDR2 YYEEEE. CDR3 length: 15 residues. CDR3 sequence: CASSLVGQGQTEAFF. The CDR3, as DNA: TGTGCCAGCAGCTTGGTGGGACAGGGACAAACTGAAGCTTTCTTT. Filled out from reference TRBV5-6 and TRBJ1-1, the complete variable domain reads DAGVTQSPTHLIKTRGQQVTLRCSPKSGHDTVSWYQQALGQGPQFIFQYYEEEERQRGNFPDRFSGHQFPNYSSELNVNALLLGDSALYLCASSLVGQGQTEAFFGQGTRLTVV.

The chain couples TRBV2 to TRBJ1-5; no clear D gene. V gave up 6 bases and J gave up 3 bases, with 12 bases separating them. Germline V gives CDR1 SNHLY, CDR2 FYNNEI. This CDR3 has 14 amino acids. For the CDR3, the DNA is TGTGCCAGCAGGGGCGTCCGTATCAATCAGCCCCAGCATTTT. Translation gives CASRGVRINQPQHF.

The chain is built from TRBV9 and TRBJ2-2; no clear D. Germline V gene sequence: CDR1 SGDLS, CDR2 YYNGEE. V lost 8 bases to trimming and J lost 1 base, with 6 bases between them. This CDR3 spans 12 amino acids. The CDR3 DNA follows: TGTGCCAGTCGACAGAACACCGGGGAGCTGTTTTTT. Its protein is CASRQNTGELFF.

The rearrangement links TRBV7-9 to TRBJ2-7; no firm D call. The germline V gene has CDR1 SEHNR and CDR2 FQNEAQ (reference sequence). CDR3 size: 14 residues. The V end was cut by 7 bases, the J end by 5 bases, with 18 bases between. CDR3 protein: CASTAVPTDHEQYF. In nucleotides, the CDR3 is TGTGCCAGCACCGCCGTTCCTACAGACCACGAGCAGTACTTC.

This clone was seen just once. The chain joins TRBV6-5 to TRBJ2-7; 11 nucleotides match TRBD2. From germline, CDR1 is MNHEY and CDR2 SVGAGI. The CDR3 is 14 residues long. Trimming cost V 6 bases and J 7 bases; bases outside gene matches: 8. The CDR3 DNA reads TGTGCCAGCAGCGAACTAGCGGGAGTCGATGAGCAGTACTTC. Its translation is CASSELAGVDEQYF.

The chain carries TRBV4-3 and TRBJ1-2, with D maybe TRBD1 (6 bases). The germline V gene encodes CDR1 LGHNA and CDR2 YSLEER. Trimming removed 0 bases at V and 5 bases at J, with 19 bases between. CDR3 length: 17 amino acids. The CDR3 nucleotides read TGCGCCAGCAGCCAAGAACCAAGCAGGGGACCATATTATGGCTACACCTTC. This sequence encodes CASSQEPSRGPYYGYTF.

The chain joins TRBV18 to TRBJ2-7; 11 bases are shared with TRBD1. CDR3 length: 13 amino acids. Germline-derived CDR1 and CDR2 are KGHSH and LQKENI. V was pared by 5 bases and J by 6 bases, with 3 bases of the junction left unmatched. The CDR3 loop is CASSYGTGGEQYF. The CDR3 DNA follows: TGTGCCAGCTCATATGGGACAGGGGGCGAGCAGTACTTC.

The V gene is TRBV11-2, the J gene TRBJ2-1, with 7 positions matching TRBD2. The V and J ends lost 2 bases and 8 bases, in that order; junction bases with no gene match: 9. The germline CDR1 and CDR2 sequences are SGHAT and FQNNGV. The length of the CDR3 is 15 residues. CDR3 DNA: TGTGCCAGCAGCTTACGTAGCGGGCGGATGGATGAGCAGTTCTTC. It is translated as CASSLRSGRMDEQFF. Full variable domain (rest looked up from reference TRBV11-2 and TRBJ2-1): EAGVAQSPRYKIIEKRQSVAFWCNPISGHATLYWYQQILGQGPKLLIQFQNNGVVDDSQLPKDRFSAERLKGVDSTLKIQPAKLEDSAVYLCASSLRSGRMDEQFFGPGTRLTVL.

This clone was picked up a small number of times. This chain joins TRBV2 and TRBJ2-7; no clear D. The V end lost 4 bases, the J end lost 0 bases, and 16 bases lay between the germline ends. The CDR3 consists of 16 residues. The germline CDR1 and CDR2 sequences are SNHLY and FYNNEI. This CDR3 is CASSAFIGFSSYEQYF. CDR3 nucleotide sequence: TGTGCCAGCAGTGCATTCATCGGGTTCAGCTCCTACGAGCAGTACTTC.

This chain joins TRBV27 and TRBJ1-1; the D gene is possibly TRBD1 (5 bases). Germline V gives CDR1 MNHEY, CDR2 SMNVEV (reference sequence). Trimming stripped 0 bases from V and 4 bases from J, with 6 bases between. The CDR3 length is 13 residues. CDR3 loop: CASSLSGVTEAFF. CDR3 DNA sequence: TGTGCCAGCAGTTTATCAGGGGTCACTGAAGCTTTCTTT.

The V and J genes are TRBV7-3 and TRBJ1-2; the match to TRBD1 covers 11 bases. The CDR3 spans 16 residues. J gave up 5 bases and V 3 bases, and 8 bases lay outside the gene matches. Germline lookup yields CDR1 SGHTA and CDR2 FQGTGA. CDR3 loop: CASSFTSGQGGYGYTF. CDR3 in DNA: TGTGCCAGCAGCTTTACCTCGGGACAGGGGGGGTATGGCTACACCTTC. The whole variable domain, remainder taken from reference TRBV7-3 and TRBJ1-2, is GAGVSQTPSNKVTEKGKYVELRCDPISGHTALYWYRQSLGQGPEFLIYFQGTGAADDSGLPNDRFFAVRPEGSVSTLKIQRTERGDSAVYLCASSFTSGQGGYGYTFGSGTRLTVV.

This rearrangement joins TRBV28 to TRBJ2-5; 10 bases fit TRBD2. The CDR3 totals 17 residues. V shed 4 bases, J shed 5 bases, and the junction held 13 bases outside the gene matches. CDR1 and CDR2 (germline): MDHEN, SYDVKM. In nucleotides, the CDR3 is TGTGCCAGCAGTTCCCTAGGGTTAGCGGGAGGAGGGGAGACCCAGTACTTC. Encoded protein: CASSSLGLAGGGETQYF.

The chain employs TRBV27 and TRBJ2-7; D perhaps matches TRBD2 (6 bases). The V gene lost 4 bases and the J gene lost 3 bases, with 16 bases spanning the gap. This CDR3 spans 15 amino acids. Germline CDR1 and CDR2: MNHEY and SMNVEV (reference sequence). CDR3 in amino acids: CASSSIDPGGYEQYF. DNA for the CDR3: TGTGCCAGCAGTTCGATTGACCCCGGGGGCTACGAGCAGTACTTC.

The chain is built from TRBV9 and TRBJ1-6; D gene unclear. V was cut by 4 bases and J by 9 bases, with 17 bases left in between. The CDR3 covers 15 residues. Per germline, CDR1 SGDLS and CDR2 YYNGEE. The CDR3 reads CASSSGTMKGSPLHF. The CDR3 DNA sequence: TGTGCCAGCAGCTCAGGTACCATGAAAGGTTCACCCCTCCACTTT.

The rearrangement links TRBV7-3 to TRBJ2-3; 8 bases fit TRBD2. The CDR3 is 16 amino acids. Germline V CDR1 and CDR2: SGHTA, FQGTGA. V shed 5 bases, J shed 5 bases, and the junction held 12 bases outside the gene matches. CDR3: CASSPRGSGVQDTQYF. The DNA for the CDR3 is TGTGCCAGCAGCCCCCGGGGTAGCGGGGTCCAAGATACGCAGTATTTT.

The rearrangement links TRBV15 to TRBJ2-1, with 8 bases fitting TRBD2. Germline-derived CDR1 and CDR2 are LNHNV and YYDKDF (reference sequence). Germline trimming cut 4 bases from V and 0 bases from J; bases unmatched to any gene: 8. The CDR3 consists of 17 residues. CDR3 sequence: CATSTPGLGFSYNEQFF. CDR3 bases: TGTGCCACCAGCACCCCGGGACTAGGGTTCTCCTACAATGAGCAGTTCTTC.

This chain links TRBV5-4 with TRBJ1-1; D is uncertain. Trimming stripped 4 bases from V and 11 bases from J, with 18 bases between. The CDR3 is made up of 13 amino acids. The germline V gene encodes CDR1 SGHNT and CDR2 YYREEE (reference sequence). CDR3 amino acids: CASSTTNRLGAFF. DNA of the CDR3: TGTGCCAGCAGCACAACTAATAGGCTCGGGGCTTTCTTT. The entire variable domain, with the rest obtained from reference TRBV5-4 and TRBJ1-1, is as follows: ETGVTQSPTHLIKTRGQQVTLRCSSQSGHNTVSWYQQALGQGPQFIFQYYREEENGRGNFPPRFSGLQFPNYSSELNVNALELDDSALYLCASSTTNRLGAFFGQGTRLTVV.